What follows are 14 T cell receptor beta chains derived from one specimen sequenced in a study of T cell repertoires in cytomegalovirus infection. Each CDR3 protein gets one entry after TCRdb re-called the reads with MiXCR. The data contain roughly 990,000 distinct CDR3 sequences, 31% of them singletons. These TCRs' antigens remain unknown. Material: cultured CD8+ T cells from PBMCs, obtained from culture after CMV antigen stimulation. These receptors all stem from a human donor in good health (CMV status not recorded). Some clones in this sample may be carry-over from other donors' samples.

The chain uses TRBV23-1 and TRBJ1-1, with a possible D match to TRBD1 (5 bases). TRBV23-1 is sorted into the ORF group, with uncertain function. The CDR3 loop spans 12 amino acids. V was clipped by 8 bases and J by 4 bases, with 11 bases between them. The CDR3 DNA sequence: TGCGCCAGCCCGAACGGGGGCACTGAAGCTTTCTTT. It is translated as CASPNGGTEAFF.

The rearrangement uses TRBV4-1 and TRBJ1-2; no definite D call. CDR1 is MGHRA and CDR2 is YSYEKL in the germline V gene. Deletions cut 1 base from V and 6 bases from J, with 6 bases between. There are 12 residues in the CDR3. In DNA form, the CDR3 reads TGCGCCAGCAGCCAAGGGCACAATGGCTACACCTTC. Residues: CASSQGHNGYTF.

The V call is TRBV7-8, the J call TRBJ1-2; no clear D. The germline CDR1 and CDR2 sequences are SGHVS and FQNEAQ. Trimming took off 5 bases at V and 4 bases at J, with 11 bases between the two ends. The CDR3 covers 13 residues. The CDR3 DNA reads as TGTGCCAGCAGCCATAGCCTCGGCTATGGCTACACCTTC. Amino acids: CASSHSLGYGYTF.

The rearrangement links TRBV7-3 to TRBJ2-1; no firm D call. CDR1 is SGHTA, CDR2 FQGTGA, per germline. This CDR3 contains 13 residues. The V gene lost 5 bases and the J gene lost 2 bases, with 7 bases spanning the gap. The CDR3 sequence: CASSPWPYNEQFF. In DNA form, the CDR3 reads TGTGCCAGCAGCCCTTGGCCCTACAATGAGCAGTTCTTC.

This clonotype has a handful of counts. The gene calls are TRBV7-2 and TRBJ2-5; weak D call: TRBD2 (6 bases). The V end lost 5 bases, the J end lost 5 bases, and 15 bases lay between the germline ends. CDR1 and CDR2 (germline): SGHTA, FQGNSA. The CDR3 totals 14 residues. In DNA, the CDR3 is TGTGCCAGCAGCCAAGCGGGTTCAACGGAGACCCAGTACTTC. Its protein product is CASSQAGSTETQYF. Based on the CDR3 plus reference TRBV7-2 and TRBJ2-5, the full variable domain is GAGVSQSPSNKVTEKGKDVELRCDPISGHTALYWYRQSLGQGLEFLIYFQGNSAPDKSGLPSDRFSAERTGGSVSTLTIQRTQQEDSAVYLCASSQAGSTETQYFGPGTRLLVL.

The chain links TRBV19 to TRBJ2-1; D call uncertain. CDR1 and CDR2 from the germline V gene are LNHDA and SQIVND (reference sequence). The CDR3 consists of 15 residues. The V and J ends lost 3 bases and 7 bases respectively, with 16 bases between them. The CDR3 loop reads CASSIRRRTRNEQFF. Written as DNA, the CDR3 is TGTGCCAGTAGTATTCGGCGGCGGACGCGGAATGAGCAGTTCTTC.

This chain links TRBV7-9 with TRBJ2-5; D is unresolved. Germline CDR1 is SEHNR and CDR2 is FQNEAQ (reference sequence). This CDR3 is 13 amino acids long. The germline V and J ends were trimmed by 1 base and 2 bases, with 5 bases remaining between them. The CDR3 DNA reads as TGTGCCAGCAGCTTAGGGGCACAAGAGACCCAGTACTTC. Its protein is CASSLGAQETQYF.

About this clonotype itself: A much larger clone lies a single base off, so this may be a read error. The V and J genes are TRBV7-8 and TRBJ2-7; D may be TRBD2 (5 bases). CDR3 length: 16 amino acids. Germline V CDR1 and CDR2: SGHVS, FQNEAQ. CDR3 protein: CASRLVSRGTHYEQYF. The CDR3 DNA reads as TGTGCCAGCAGATTAGTTAGCCGGGGAACACACTACGAGCAGTACTTC.

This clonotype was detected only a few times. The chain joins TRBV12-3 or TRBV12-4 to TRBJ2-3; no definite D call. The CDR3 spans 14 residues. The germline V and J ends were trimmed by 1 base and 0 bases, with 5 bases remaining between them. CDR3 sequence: CASSLVLSTDTQYF. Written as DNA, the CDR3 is TGTGCCAGCAGTTTAGTCTTAAGCACAGATACGCAGTATTTT.

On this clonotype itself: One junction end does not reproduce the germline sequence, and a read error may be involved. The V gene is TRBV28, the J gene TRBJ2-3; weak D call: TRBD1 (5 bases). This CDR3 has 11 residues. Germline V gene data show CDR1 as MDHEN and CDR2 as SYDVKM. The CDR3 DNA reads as TGTGTCAGCAGTCCCAACAACGAACAGGATTTC. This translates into CVSSPNNEQDF.

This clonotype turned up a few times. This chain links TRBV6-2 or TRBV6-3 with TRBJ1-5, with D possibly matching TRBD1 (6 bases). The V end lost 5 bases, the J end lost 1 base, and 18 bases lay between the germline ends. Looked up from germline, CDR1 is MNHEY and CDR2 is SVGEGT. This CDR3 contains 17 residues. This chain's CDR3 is CASSPRAGAESNQPQHF. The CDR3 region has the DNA TGTGCCAGCAGTCCCAGGGCGGGGGCGGAAAGCAATCAGCCCCAGCATTTT.

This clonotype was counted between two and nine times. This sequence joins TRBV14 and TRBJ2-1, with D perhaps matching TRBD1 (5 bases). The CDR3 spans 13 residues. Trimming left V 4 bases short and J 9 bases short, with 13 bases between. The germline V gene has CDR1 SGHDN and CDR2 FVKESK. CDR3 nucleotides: TGTGCCAGCAGCCCTTTTACAAGGGGTGAGCAGTTCTTC. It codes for CASSPFTRGEQFF.

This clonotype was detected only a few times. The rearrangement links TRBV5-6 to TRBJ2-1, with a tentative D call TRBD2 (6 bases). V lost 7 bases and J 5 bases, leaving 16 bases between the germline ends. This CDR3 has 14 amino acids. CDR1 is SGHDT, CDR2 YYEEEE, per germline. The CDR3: CASAEGPGNNEQFF. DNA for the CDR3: TGTGCCAGCGCGGAGGGGCCGGGCAACAATGAGCAGTTCTTC.

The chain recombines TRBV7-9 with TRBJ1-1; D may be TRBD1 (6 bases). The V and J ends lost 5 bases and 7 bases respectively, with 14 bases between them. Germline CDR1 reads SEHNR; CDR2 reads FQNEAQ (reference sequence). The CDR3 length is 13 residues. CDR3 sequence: CASSHGGQGEAFF. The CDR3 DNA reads TGTGCCAGCAGCCACGGGGGGCAGGGTGAAGCTTTCTTT. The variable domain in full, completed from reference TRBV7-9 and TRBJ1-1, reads DTGVSQNPRHKITKRGQNVTFRCDPISEHNRLYWYRQTLGQGPEFLTYFQNEAQLEKSRLLSDRFSAERPKGSFSTLEIQRTEQGDSAMYLCASSHGGQGEAFFGQGTRLTVV.